A single sample is the source of the 29 T cell receptor beta chains below, sequenced in a study of blood T cell repertoires in COVID-19. TCRdb's table, derived via immunoSEQ multiplex PCR, lists solely in-frame clones and lacks some. Here the sample spans over 60,000 clones, approximately 86% being singletons. Sequencing was done on a sample of peripheral blood. These receptors were collected from a man aged 35-49 years with acute or convalescent COVID-19.

This clone was observed a handful of times. CDR3: CASSLGGDTEAFF. The CDR3 DNA sequence: TGTGCCAGCAGCTTGGGGGGGGACACTGAAGCTTTCTTT. This chain uses TRBV7-2 with TRBJ1-1; weak D call: TRBD1 (5 bases). The germline V gene has CDR1 SGHTA and CDR2 FQGNSA. CDR3 size: 13 residues. Trimming pared 3 bases from V and 3 bases from J, leaving 8 bases between.

The chain carries TRBV19 and TRBJ1-2, with D possibly being TRBD1 (5 bases). Germline-derived CDR1 and CDR2 are LNHDA and SQIVND (reference sequence). Deletions cut 4 bases from V and 10 bases from J, with 16 bases between. There are 13 residues in the CDR3. CDR3: CASSKPGILDYTF. CDR3 nucleotide sequence: TGTGCCAGTAGTAAACCAGGGATTTTGGACTACACCTTC.

The chain carries TRBV5-5 and TRBJ1-1; TRBD1 is a possible D gene (5 bases). Trimming left V 6 bases short and J 6 bases short, with 18 bases between. This CDR3 contains 14 residues. Germline V lookup: CDR1 SGHKS, CDR2 YYEKEE (reference sequence). CDR3 residues: CASTKWGESAEAFF. The CDR3 DNA follows: TGTGCCAGCACCAAATGGGGGGAGAGTGCTGAAGCTTTCTTT.

The chain uses TRBV7-6 and TRBJ1-1; 9 bases are a match to TRBD1. Germline loops: CDR1 SGHVS, CDR2 FNYEAQ. J lost 2 bases, V lost 2 bases, and 9 bases had no gene match. The CDR3 covers 17 residues. CDR3 sequence (DNA): TGTGCCAGCAGCTTATTACAGGGGGCGGGGAAAAACACTGAAGCTTTCTTT. Translating gives CASSLLQGAGKNTEAFF.

The V call is TRBV9, the J call TRBJ2-1; possibly TRBD2 for D (5 bases). Between the trimmed V and J ends, which lost 3 bases and 7 bases, there was a span of 17 bases. The CDR3 has 15 residues. Germline V gives CDR1 SGDLS, CDR2 YYNGEE. The CDR3: CASSGGYPGVNEQFF. The CDR3 nucleotides are TGTGCCAGCAGCGGGGGATACCCCGGGGTTAATGAGCAGTTCTTC.

The chain is built from TRBV7-8 and TRBJ2-2; possible D gene TRBD2, 5 bases. Looked up from germline, CDR1 is SGHVS and CDR2 is FQNEAQ. The V and J ends lost 6 bases and 0 bases respectively, with 14 bases between them. The CDR3 runs to 16 residues. The CDR3 DNA reads TGTGCCAGCAGACCTTCGCTAGCTACGAACACCGGGGAGCTGTTTTTT. Translated, it gives CASRPSLATNTGELFF.

The J gene is TRBJ1-2, the V gene TRBV14, with 7 bases lining up with TRBD1. The CDR3 runs 13 residues. The V segment lost 2 bases and the J segment 7 bases; nucleotides outside the gene matches: 4. Germline V gene lookup returns CDR1 SGHDN and CDR2 FVKESK. This chain's CDR3 is CASSQNRGTGYTF. Written as DNA, the CDR3 is TGTGCCAGCAGCCAAAACAGGGGAACTGGCTACACCTTC.

This chain joins TRBV15 and TRBJ2-3; 15 nucleotides match TRBD2. Trimming cost V 5 bases and J 5 bases; bases outside gene matches: 5. CDR3 length: 16 amino acids. The germline gives CDR1 LNHNV, CDR2 YYDKDF (reference sequence). The CDR3 DNA is TGTGCCACCAGCCCTCGGACTAGCGGGGGGGGAGATACGCAGTATTTT. Its protein product is CATSPRTSGGGDTQYF.

The chain has TRBV6-5 and TRBJ2-6, with 8 bases that match TRBD2. After removal of 8 bases from V and 4 bases from J, the junction contained 1 base not matched to a gene. Germline CDR1 reads MNHEY; CDR2 reads SVGAGI. This CDR3 spans 13 amino acids. CDR3 bases: TGTGCCAGCCGGGGGGGCGGGGCCAACGTCCTGACTTTC. Translated: CASRGGGANVLTF.

The V call is TRBV11-2, the J call TRBJ1-2; D gene unclear. V lost 4 bases and J lost 4, with 13 bases in between. The CDR3 length is 14 residues. Germline-derived CDR1 and CDR2 are SGHAT and FQNNGV. In nucleotides, the CDR3 is TGTGCCAGCAGCTATCCCAACGGGATCTATGGCTACACCTTC. Translated: CASSYPNGIYGYTF.

The rearrangement joins TRBV2 to TRBJ2-1; no firm D call. The V end lost 5 bases, the J end lost 11 bases, and 10 bases lay between the germline ends. Germline V gene lookup returns CDR1 SNHLY and CDR2 FYNNEI. This CDR3 region has 11 residues. This CDR3 reads CASSLDTKQFF. CDR3 DNA: TGTGCCAGCAGTCTCGACACCAAGCAGTTCTTC.

This clone appeared a few times. The chain uses TRBV29-1 and TRBJ1-2; no clear D. Germline CDR1 reads SQVTM; CDR2 reads ANQGSEA. CDR3 length equals 12 residues. V dropped 3 bases and J dropped 1 base, with 6 bases sitting between them. Here the CDR3 DNA reads TGCAGCGTTGACGGGGATAACTATGGCTACACCTTC. Its translation is CSVDGDNYGYTF.

V usage is TRBV21-1 and J usage is TRBJ1-3; TRBD1 reflects the table's D call only, with no check against the DNA. TRBV21-1 is a listed pseudogene. CDR3 length: 15 residues. CDR3 DNA: TGTGCCAGCACAGGCGTCTGCAGCTCTGGAAACACCATATATTTT. It is translated as CASTGVCSSGNTIYF.

This chain joins TRBV6-1 and TRBJ1-4; maybe TRBD1 (6 bases). CDR1 and CDR2 (germline): MNHNS, SASEGT. This CDR3 comprises 13 residues. Trimming removed 2 bases at V and 6 bases at J, with 7 bases between. The CDR3 loop reads CASSETGHEKLFF. CDR3 sequence (DNA): TGTGCCAGCAGTGAAACAGGGCATGAAAAACTGTTTTTT.

V usage is TRBV27 and J usage is TRBJ2-5, with D possibly matching TRBD2 (7 bases). Between the trimmed V and J ends, which lost 5 bases and 9 bases, there was a span of 10 bases. CDR1 is MNHEY, CDR2 SMNVEV, per germline (reference sequence). The CDR3 spans 11 residues. The CDR3 DNA is TGTGCCAGCAGTGAGGGGGGGGCCCAGTACTTC. Amino acids: CASSEGGAQYF.

This chain links TRBV2 with TRBJ2-6; D is uncertain. CDR1 and CDR2 (germline): SNHLY, FYNNEI. V lost 1 base and J 8 bases, leaving 9 bases between the germline ends. This CDR3 region has 14 residues. CDR3 DNA: TGTGCCAGCAGTGAAGGCGAGGTAACCAACGTCCTGACTTTC. Encoded protein: CASSEGEVTNVLTF.

The chain uses TRBV11-3 and TRBJ1-2, with D perhaps TRBD1 (5 bases). V was cut by 2 bases and J by 3 bases, with 10 bases left in between. The CDR3 is made up of 14 amino acids. Germline loops: CDR1 SGHNT, CDR2 YENEEA. The CDR3 bases are TGTGCCAGCAGCTTAATGCGGGGCGACTATGGCTACACCTTC. It specifies CASSLMRGDYGYTF. The full variable domain, its missing parts supplied by reference TRBV11-3 and TRBJ1-2, is EAGVVQSPRYKIIEKKQPVAFWCNPISGHNTLYWYLQNLGQGPELLIRYENEEAVDDSQLPKDRFSAERLKGVDSTLKIQPAELGDSAVYLCASSLMRGDYGYTFGSGTRLTVV.

The V gene is TRBV4-1, the J gene TRBJ1-2; unclear D gene. The V end was cut by 0 bases, the J end by 5 bases, with 13 bases between. The germline CDR1 and CDR2 sequences are MGHRA and YSYEKL. The CDR3 is 15 amino acids. CDR3 sequence reads: CASSQDGRVGYGYTF. The CDR3 DNA reads TGCGCCAGCAGCCAAGATGGGCGGGTAGGTTATGGCTACACCTTC.

The V gene is TRBV7-9, the J gene TRBJ1-2; 9 nucleotides line up with TRBD1. V trimming: 5 bases; J trimming: 7 bases; junction bases outside the gene matches: 11. The CDR3 runs to 15 residues. Germline lookup yields CDR1 SEHNR and CDR2 FQNEAQ (reference sequence). For the CDR3, the DNA is TGTGCCAGCAGCCCCACGACAGGGGGGATAGGTGGCTACACCTTC. This gives the protein CASSPTTGGIGGYTF.

The J gene is TRBJ2-2, the V gene TRBV24-1, with D possibly being TRBD1 (6 bases). V lost 7 bases to trimming and J lost 4 bases, with 9 bases between them. CDR1 KGHDR and CDR2 SFDVKD come from the germline V gene. The CDR3 covers 13 residues. Written as DNA, the CDR3 is TGTGCCACCAGGGACAGCAGCACCGGGGAGCTGTTTTTT. This codes for CATRDSSTGELFF.

The chain combines TRBV18 with TRBJ1-3, with D maybe TRBD1 (6 bases). The CDR3 covers 16 residues. In germline, CDR1 is KGHSH, CDR2 LQKENI. The V end was cut by 6 bases, the J end by 0 bases, with 15 bases between. The CDR3 sequence is CASSPGQQGSGNTIYF. In nucleotides, the CDR3 is TGTGCCAGCTCGCCGGGGCAACAGGGCTCTGGAAACACCATATATTTT.

There are a few counts of this clone. The V gene is TRBV4-1, the J gene TRBJ1-6, with 9 nucleotides matching TRBD1. V lost 1 base and J lost 10; bases outside the gene matches: 8. The CDR3 contains 16 residues. Per germline, CDR1 MGHRA and CDR2 YSYEKL. This CDR3 is CASSQAFDRGVSPLHF. The CDR3 DNA reads TGCGCCAGCAGCCAAGCCTTCGACAGGGGGGTCTCACCCCTCCACTTT.

The table lists this clone with a count of one. This chain uses TRBV5-5 with TRBJ1-2, with D perhaps TRBD1 (6 bases). V was shortened by 0 bases and J by 4 bases, with 13 bases between the two germline ends. From germline, CDR1 is SGHKS and CDR2 YYEKEE (reference sequence). The CDR3 loop spans 15 amino acids. The CDR3 protein is CASSLEQGLGYGYTF. CDR3 nucleotide sequence: TGTGCCAGCAGCTTGGAGCAGGGGCTGGGCTATGGCTACACCTTC. Based on the CDR3 plus reference TRBV5-5 and TRBJ1-2, the full variable domain is DAGVTQSPTHLIKTRGQQVTLRCSPISGHKSVSWYQQVLGQGPQFIFQYYEKEERGRGNFPDRFSARQFPNYSSELNVNALLLGDSALYLCASSLEQGLGYGYTFGSGTRLTVV.

The rearrangement joins TRBV5-4 to TRBJ1-2; TRBD1 matches at 9 bases. CDR1 is SGHNT and CDR2 is YYREEE in the germline V gene (reference sequence). Trimming removed 5 bases from V and 7 bases from J; junction bases left unmatched: 12. The CDR3 length is 15 residues. The CDR3 is CASRLQQGATGGYTF. CDR3 coding DNA: TGTGCCAGCAGACTACAACAGGGGGCAACGGGTGGCTACACCTTC. Complete variable domain (other parts from reference TRBV5-4 and TRBJ1-2): ETGVTQSPTHLIKTRGQQVTLRCSSQSGHNTVSWYQQALGQGPQFIFQYYREEENGRGNFPPRFSGLQFPNYSSELNVNALELDDSALYLCASRLQQGATGGYTFGSGTRLTVV.

This CDR3 reads CASSLAGGPGTKNIQYF. The CDR3, as DNA: TGTGCCAGCAGCCTAGCGGGGGGCCCAGGGACCAAAAACATTCAGTACTTC. The chain carries TRBV4-2 and TRBJ2-4, with 10 positions matching TRBD2. V trimming: 4 bases; J trimming: 2 bases; junction bases outside the gene matches: 8. Germline loops: CDR1 LGHNA, CDR2 YNFKEQ. The CDR3 extends over 17 amino acids.

The chain couples TRBV6-5 to TRBJ1-2, with TRBD1 matching 9 bases. The CDR3 covers 15 residues. The germline CDR1 and CDR2 sequences are MNHEY and SVGAGI. The V and J ends lost 6 bases and 4 bases, in that order; junction bases with no gene match: 9. CDR3 in amino acids: CASRRKQGAGYGYTF. CDR3 in DNA: TGTGCCAGCAGACGAAAACAGGGGGCAGGCTATGGCTACACCTTC.

The rearrangement links TRBV11-3 to TRBJ1-2; D remains unclear. The length of the CDR3 is 13 residues. V lost 1 base and J lost 9, with 12 bases in between. The germline CDR1 and CDR2 sequences are SGHNT and YENEEA. Here the CDR3 reads CASSLAGGLSYTF. For the CDR3, the DNA is TGTGCCAGCAGCTTAGCTGGCGGACTAAGCTACACCTTC.

In this sample, this clone turned up once. The rearrangement links TRBV11-2 to TRBJ2-7, with 8 bases identical to TRBD2. This CDR3 comprises 15 residues. Germline CDR1 and CDR2: SGHAT and FQNNGV. V dropped 5 bases and J dropped 3; count of bases not matched to a gene: 9. Here the CDR3 DNA reads TGTGCCAGCAGCCCAAGGACTAGCTTAAGCTACGAGCAGTACTTC. Amino acid sequence: CASSPRTSLSYEQYF.

This chain connects TRBV6-1 to TRBJ1-1; D remains ambiguous. The CDR3 is 13 amino acids. Looked up from germline, CDR1 is MNHNS and CDR2 is SASEGT. V was trimmed by 6 bases and J by 4 bases, leaving 12 bases between them. In DNA, the CDR3 is TGTGCCAGCAGGACAACGAACCCCACTGAAGCTTTCTTT. Translating gives CASRTTNPTEAFF.